The next 29 T cell receptor beta chains were all read from a single sample in a study of CD8 T cells in Susac syndrome. RNA in amounts of roughly 0.5 to 1 ug was reverse transcribed with random hexamers. Each CDR3 protein is one row after TCRdb ran MiXCR on the immunoSEQ multiplex PCR reads. Of some 300,000 distinct CDR3 sequences listed, 85% are singletons. Sequencing input: CD8+ T cells from PBMCs. The receptors shown here come from a human donor with multiple sclerosis.

The chain uses TRBV10-3 and TRBJ2-7, with 7 bases matching TRBD1. There are 13 residues in the CDR3. V lost 2 bases, J lost 5 bases, and 3 bases stayed unmatched. Germline CDR1 and CDR2: ENHRY and SYGVKD. This chain's CDR3 is CAISEPDRDEQYF. The CDR3 coding sequence is TGTGCCATCAGTGAGCCTGACAGGGACGAGCAGTACTTC.

J is TRBJ1-4 and V is TRBV7-6, with 7 bases matching TRBD1. CDR1 and CDR2 (germline): SGHVS, FNYEAQ. V dropped 3 bases and J dropped 3; count of bases not matched to a gene: 7. The CDR3 runs to 16 residues. Written as DNA, the CDR3 is TGTGCCAGCAGCTTGGACCAAGGGGGCTCTAATGAAAAACTGTTTTTT. It translates to CASSLDQGGSNEKLFF.

The V call is TRBV9, the J call TRBJ1-2; 8 bases align to TRBD1. Trimming at V came to 0 bases and at J to 4 bases, leaving 11 bases not matched to a gene. The CDR3 loop spans 17 amino acids. Germline values: CDR1 SGDLS, CDR2 YYNGEE. In DNA, the CDR3 is TGTGCCAGCAGCGTAGGAGTCGGACAGGGCACTCCCTATGGCTACACCTTC. Amino acid sequence: CASSVGVGQGTPYGYTF.

V and J are TRBV7-6 and TRBJ2-1, with TRBD2 identical over 11 bases. V lost 5 bases and J lost 4; bases outside the gene matches: 7. The CDR3 has 16 amino acids. The germline V gene has CDR1 SGHVS and CDR2 FNYEAQ. CDR3: CASSPATSGKYNEQFF. CDR3 bases: TGTGCCAGCAGCCCAGCGACTAGCGGGAAGTACAATGAGCAGTTCTTC.

This chain connects TRBV2 to TRBJ2-7; 9 bases are a match to TRBD1. The CDR3 totals 16 residues. Germline CDR1 reads SNHLY; CDR2 reads FYNNEI. The V gene end was trimmed by 9 bases and the J gene end by 3 bases; junction bases not matched to a gene: 15. The DNA for the CDR3 is TGTGCCAGTCTTACTACCGGGACAGGGCTCGGCTACGAGCAGTACTTC. This sequence encodes CASLTTGTGLGYEQYF.

The chain links TRBV30 to TRBJ2-3; 8 positions agree with TRBD2. Germline V gene sequence: CDR1 GTSNPN, CDR2 SVGIG (reference sequence). J was trimmed by 6 bases and V by 0 bases; bases with no gene match: 11. The CDR3 is 16 amino acids. CDR3 sequence: CAWSVGTTGTRDTQYF. The CDR3 nucleotides are TGTGCCTGGAGTGTCGGGACGACCGGGACTAGGGATACGCAGTATTTT.

V usage is TRBV6-6 and J usage is TRBJ2-3, with D hard to call. V gave up 2 bases and J gave up 0 bases, with 3 bases separating them. The germline V gene has CDR1 MNHNY and CDR2 SVGAGI (reference sequence). The CDR3 sequence is 13 residues long. CDR3 residues: CASSYRSTDTQYF. The CDR3 DNA sequence: TGTGCCAGCAGTTACCGGAGCACAGATACGCAGTATTTT.

This sequence joins TRBV28 and TRBJ1-1; no clear D. The CDR3 sequence is 11 residues long. Germline CDR1 MDHEN, CDR2 SYDVKM. V shed 8 bases and J shed 1 base, with 5 bases lying between them. The DNA of the CDR3 is TGTGCCAGCTACGGGAACACTGAAGCTTTCTTT. Its protein is CASYGNTEAFF.

This clonotype is a singleton in its sample. The rearrangement links TRBV19 to TRBJ2-5, with 7 bases that match TRBD2. From germline, CDR1 is LNHDA and CDR2 SQIVND (reference sequence). The CDR3 totals 15 residues. Germline trimming cut 5 bases from V and 4 bases from J; bases unmatched to any gene: 10. CDR3 amino acids: CASSSSGGGRETQYF. The CDR3, as DNA: TGTGCCAGTAGTTCCTCCGGCGGGGGACGAGAGACCCAGTACTTC. Complete variable domain (other parts from reference TRBV19 and TRBJ2-5): DGGITQSPKYLFRKEGQNVTLSCEQNLNHDAMYWYRQDPGQGLRLIYYSQIVNDFQKGDIAEGYSVSREKKESFPLTVTSAQKNPTAFYLCASSSSGGGRETQYFGPGTRLLVL.

The V gene is TRBV4-1, the J gene TRBJ2-3; 7 bases are shared with TRBD2. The germline V gene encodes CDR1 MGHRA and CDR2 YSYEKL. CDR3 length: 15 residues. Trimming removed 5 bases from V and 2 bases from J; junction bases left unmatched: 7. CDR3 loop: CASSSRLADTDTQYF. In nucleotides, the CDR3 is TGCGCCAGCAGCTCCCGTCTAGCGGACACAGATACGCAGTATTTT.

The chain joins TRBV4-2 to TRBJ2-5, with D maybe TRBD1 (8 bases). Germline loops: CDR1 LGHNA, CDR2 YNFKEQ. The CDR3 loop spans 15 amino acids. V was shortened by 3 bases and J by 3 bases, with 14 bases between the two germline ends. CDR3 region: CASSQLQGGEETQYF. Here the CDR3 DNA reads TGTGCCAGCAGCCAGCTACAGGGGGGGGAAGAGACCCAGTACTTC.

This rearrangement joins TRBV6-2 or TRBV6-3 to TRBJ1-1; unclear D gene. The CDR3 sequence is 16 residues long. Germline lookup yields CDR1 MNHEY and CDR2 SVGEGT. The V end lost 2 bases, the J end lost 3 bases, and 16 bases lay between the germline ends. The CDR3 here is CASSYTQSTGYTEAFF. In nucleotides, the CDR3 is TGTGCCAGCAGTTACACCCAATCTACCGGATACACTGAAGCTTTCTTT.

This rearrangement joins TRBV4-3 to TRBJ1-1; maybe TRBD1 (5 bases). Trimming left V 0 bases short and J 1 base short, with 9 bases between. Germline CDR1 LGHNA, CDR2 YSLEER. This CDR3 region has 15 residues. CDR3 loop: CASSQDQGTNTEAFF. CDR3 bases: TGCGCCAGCAGCCAAGATCAGGGAACGAACACTGAAGCTTTCTTT.

V is TRBV28 and J is TRBJ2-3; 7 bases match TRBD1. The CDR3 is made up of 13 amino acids. Germline V gives CDR1 MDHEN, CDR2 SYDVKM. The V gene end was trimmed by 6 bases and the J gene end by 10 bases; junction bases not matched to a gene: 10. The CDR3 spells CASSLGWQGAQYF. The CDR3 DNA reads as TGTGCCAGCAGCCTGGGTTGGCAGGGGGCGCAGTATTTT.

The CDR3 region is CASSFRRTEAFF. In DNA form, the CDR3 reads TGTGCCAGCAGCTTTAGAAGGACTGAAGCTTTCTTT. The rearrangement joins TRBV5-6 to TRBJ1-1; D gene uncertain. The CDR3 covers 12 residues. V gave up 2 bases and J gave up 5 bases, with 7 bases separating them. The germline gives CDR1 SGHDT, CDR2 YYEEEE. The whole variable domain, remainder taken from reference TRBV5-6 and TRBJ1-1, is DAGVTQSPTHLIKTRGQQVTLRCSPKSGHDTVSWYQQALGQGPQFIFQYYEEEERQRGNFPDRFSGHQFPNYSSELNVNALLLGDSALYLCASSFRRTEAFFGQGTRLTVV.

The rearrangement joins TRBV6-5 to TRBJ2-7; 10 positions match TRBD2. From germline, CDR1 is MNHEY and CDR2 SVGAGI. The CDR3 is 15 residues long. Trimming took 5 bases from V and 2 from J; bases not matched to a gene: 6. CDR3 in amino acids: CASSVLAGGPYEQYF. The CDR3 DNA follows: TGTGCCAGCAGTGTCTTAGCGGGAGGCCCCTACGAGCAGTACTTC.

The chain couples TRBV7-2 to TRBJ1-5; TRBD1 aligns across 8 bases. Germline CDR1 is SGHTA and CDR2 is FQGNSA. The trim removed 5 bases at V and 0 bases at J, leaving 6 bases unmatched. The CDR3 loop spans 16 amino acids. CDR3 in amino acids: CASSQGTGPSNQPQHF. CDR3 coding DNA: TGTGCCAGCAGCCAAGGGACAGGTCCTAGCAATCAGCCCCAGCATTTT.

The chain has TRBV4-1 and TRBJ2-1; D is perhaps TRBD2 (5 bases). V dropped 4 bases and J dropped 5 bases, with 12 bases sitting between them. The CDR3 runs 14 residues. Germline V gene lookup returns CDR1 MGHRA and CDR2 YSYEKL. CDR3 amino acids: CASSRRALDNEQFF. DNA of the CDR3: TGCGCCAGCAGCCGGCGGGCACTGGACAATGAGCAGTTCTTC.

This chain links TRBV5-6 with TRBJ1-2, with a weak D call TRBD1 (5 bases). The V and J ends lost 0 bases and 0 bases respectively, with 9 bases between them. The germline gives CDR1 SGHDT, CDR2 YYEEEE. This CDR3 spans 15 amino acids. CDR3 sequence (DNA): TGTGCCAGCAGCTTGGCCTCAGGGACTAACTATGGCTACACCTTC. This gives the protein CASSLASGTNYGYTF.

The chain is built from TRBV7-9 and TRBJ1-2; TRBD1 matches at 12 bases. In germline, CDR1 is SEHNR, CDR2 FQNEAQ (reference sequence). The CDR3 has 15 amino acids. The junction had 8 bases not matched to a gene; V was cut back by 5 bases and J by 7 bases. The CDR3 protein is CASSPPGTGGAGYTF. In DNA, the CDR3 is TGTGCCAGCAGCCCCCCCGGGACAGGGGGCGCTGGCTACACCTTC.

The J gene is TRBJ1-5, the V gene TRBV19; 7 bases fit TRBD1. Trimming removed 2 bases from V and 5 bases from J; junction bases left unmatched: 6. Germline V gene data show CDR1 as LNHDA and CDR2 as SQIVND (reference sequence). The CDR3 extends over 15 amino acids. CDR3 in amino acids: CASSIIGQAHQPQHF. DNA of the CDR3: TGTGCCAGTAGTATAATCGGACAGGCCCATCAGCCCCAGCATTTT.

The rearrangement uses TRBV7-2 and TRBJ1-5, with 7 bases fitting TRBD1. Looked up from germline, CDR1 is SGHTA and CDR2 is FQGNSA. The CDR3 loop spans 16 amino acids. V shed 5 bases and J 7 bases; nucleotides not matched to a gene: 14. The CDR3 nucleotides read TGTGCCAGCAGCATGGGCGACAGGGATAGTTGGCAGCCCCAGCATTTT. This translates into CASSMGDRDSWQPQHF.

The chain has TRBV27 and TRBJ2-6; D may correspond to TRBD1 or TRBD2 (5 bases each). This CDR3 is 16 amino acids long. Trimming shortened V by 6 bases and J by 0 bases, and 12 bases separated the two germline ends. Germline-derived CDR1 and CDR2 are MNHEY and SMNVEV (reference sequence). The CDR3 protein is CASSPMGTSGANVLTF. In nucleotides, the CDR3 is TGTGCCAGCAGCCCTATGGGGACCTCTGGGGCCAACGTCCTGACTTTC.

This clonotype showed up just a few times. The chain carries TRBV7-9 and TRBJ1-1; D is unresolved. V lost 2 bases to trimming and J lost 5 bases, with 15 bases between them. The germline CDR1 and CDR2 sequences are SEHNR and FQNEAQ (reference sequence). The CDR3 totals 15 residues. DNA for the CDR3: TGTGCCAGCAGCTTAATTCGAGGTTCGGGGACTGAAGCTTTCTTT. It yields the protein CASSLIRGSGTEAFF.

This clonotype appeared once. V is TRBV3-1 and J is TRBJ1-3; D perhaps matches TRBD1 (5 bases). Trimming removed 0 bases from V and 4 bases from J, with 13 bases in between. CDR3 length equals 16 residues. The germline V gene has CDR1 LGHDT and CDR2 YNNKEL (reference sequence). This chain's CDR3 is CASSQDLGAWGNTIYF. The CDR3 bases are TGTGCCAGCAGCCAAGATTTAGGGGCCTGGGGAAACACCATATATTTT.

The genes are TRBV19 and TRBJ2-2; D unclear. The CDR3 sequence is 14 residues long. The germline CDR1 and CDR2 sequences are LNHDA and SQIVND (reference sequence). V was pared by 3 bases and J by 5 bases, with 10 bases between. CDR3 protein: CASSILGWTGELFF. CDR3 nucleotide sequence: TGTGCCAGTAGTATCTTAGGGTGGACCGGGGAGCTGTTTTTT.

The CDR3 sequence is CASSDPVHTEAFF. Here the CDR3 DNA reads TGTGCCAGCAGTGACCCAGTGCACACTGAAGCTTTCTTT. The rearrangement joins TRBV2 to TRBJ1-1; D is ambiguous. The germline V gene has CDR1 SNHLY and CDR2 FYNNEI. V lost 3 bases to trimming and J lost 3 bases, with 8 bases between them. The CDR3 is 13 amino acids.

This clonotype was seen more than once but under ten times. The chain carries TRBV21-1 and TRBJ2-4; TRBD1, the table's D call, lacks a check against the DNA. TRBV21-1 is tagged as a pseudogene. The CDR3 extends over 11 amino acids. The CDR3 nucleotides are TGTGCCAGCAGCTCACAGGACGTACTTATCTTC. Translating gives CASSSQDVLIF.

V gene TRBV7-2 combines with J gene TRBJ2-2; D remains unclear. Trimming removed 5 bases from V and 5 bases from J, with 18 bases in between. This CDR3 contains 16 residues. Germline V CDR1 and CDR2: SGHTA, FQGNSA. The CDR3 sequence: CASSPDGNSGTGELFF. CDR3 coding DNA: TGTGCCAGCAGCCCTGATGGGAATTCTGGGACCGGGGAGCTGTTTTTT.